Presented here are 3 T cell receptor beta chains from one specimen sequenced in a study of blood T cell repertoires in COVID-19. Only in-frame clones appear in the TCRdb table, and some are missing; sequencing was by immunoSEQ multiplex PCR. Of about 150,000 clones in the sample, 85% to 90% are singletons; the top ten hold about 15%. Sequenced material: peripheral blood. These receptors originate from a woman in her thirties or forties with acute or convalescent COVID-19.

This clone was counted between two and nine times. The chain uses TRBV11-2 and TRBJ1-1; maybe TRBD1 (5 bases). The length of the CDR3 is 14 residues. The V end lost 1 base, the J end lost 3 bases, and 9 bases lay between the germline ends. The germline CDR1 and CDR2 sequences are SGHAT and FQNNGV. DNA for the CDR3: TGTGCCAGCAGCTTAGGGGGCGGTTACACTGAAGCTTTCTTT. Residues: CASSLGGGYTEAFF.

The J gene is TRBJ2-1, the V gene TRBV5-1, with 9 positions matching TRBD2. Looked up from germline, CDR1 is SGHRS and CDR2 is YFSETQ. J gave up 9 bases and V 5 bases, and 9 bases lay outside the gene matches. The CDR3 runs 14 residues. CDR3 nucleotide sequence: TGCGCCAGCAGTCAGATAGCGGGGGCACTTGAGCAGTTCTTC. Its translation is CASSQIAGALEQFF.

This chain joins TRBV6-1 and TRBJ1-1, with unresolved D. Trimming pared 2 bases from V and 10 bases from J, leaving 17 bases between. This CDR3 comprises 14 residues. From germline, CDR1 is MNHNS and CDR2 SASEGT. In DNA form, the CDR3 reads TGTGCCAGCAGTGAAACCCTCGGGAGATTGGGAGCTTTCTTT. Its protein is CASSETLGRLGAFF.